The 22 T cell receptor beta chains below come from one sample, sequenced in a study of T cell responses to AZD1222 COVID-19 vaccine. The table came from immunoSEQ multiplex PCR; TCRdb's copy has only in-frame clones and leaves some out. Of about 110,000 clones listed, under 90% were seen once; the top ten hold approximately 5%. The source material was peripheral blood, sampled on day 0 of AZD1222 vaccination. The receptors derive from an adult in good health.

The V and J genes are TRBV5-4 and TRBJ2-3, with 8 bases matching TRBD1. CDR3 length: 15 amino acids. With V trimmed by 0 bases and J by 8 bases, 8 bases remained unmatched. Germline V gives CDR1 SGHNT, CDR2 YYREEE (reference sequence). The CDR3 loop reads CASSLAQGAHLTQYF. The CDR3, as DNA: TGTGCCAGCAGCTTGGCCCAGGGGGCGCATCTTACGCAGTATTTT.

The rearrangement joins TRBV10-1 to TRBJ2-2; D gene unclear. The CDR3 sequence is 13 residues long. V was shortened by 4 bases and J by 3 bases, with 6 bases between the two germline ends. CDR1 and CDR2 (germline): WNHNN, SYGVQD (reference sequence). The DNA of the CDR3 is TGCGCCAGCAGTGTAGTGGACACCGGGGAGCTGTTTTTT. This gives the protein CASSVVDTGELFF.

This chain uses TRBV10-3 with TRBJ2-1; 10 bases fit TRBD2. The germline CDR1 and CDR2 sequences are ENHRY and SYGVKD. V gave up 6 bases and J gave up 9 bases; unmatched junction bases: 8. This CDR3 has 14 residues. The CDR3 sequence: CAIRIGLAESEQFF. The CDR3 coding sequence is TGTGCCATCAGAATCGGACTAGCGGAGAGTGAGCAGTTCTTC.

The CDR3 reads CASSQLTSGRAPSYNEQFF. Written as DNA, the CDR3 is TGTGCCAGCAGCCAATTGACTAGCGGGAGGGCCCCCTCCTACAATGAGCAGTTCTTC. The rearrangement joins TRBV3-1 (or the pseudogene TRBV3-2) to TRBJ2-1; 14 nucleotides align to TRBD2. CDR3 length: 19 residues. Germline assignment: CDR1 LGHDT and CDR2 YNNKEL (reference sequence). Trimming at V came to 2 bases and at J to 0 bases, leaving 6 bases not matched to a gene.

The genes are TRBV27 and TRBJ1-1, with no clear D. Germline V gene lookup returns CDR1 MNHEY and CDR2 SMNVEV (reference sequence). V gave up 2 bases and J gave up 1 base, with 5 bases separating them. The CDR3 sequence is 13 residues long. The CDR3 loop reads CASSLLQNTEAFF. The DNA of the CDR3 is TGTGCCAGCAGTTTACTACAGAACACTGAAGCTTTCTTT.

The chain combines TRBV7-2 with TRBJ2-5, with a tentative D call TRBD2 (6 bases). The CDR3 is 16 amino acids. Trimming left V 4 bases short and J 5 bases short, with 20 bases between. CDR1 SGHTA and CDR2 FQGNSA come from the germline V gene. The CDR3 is CASSSHGRGESETQYF. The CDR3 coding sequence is TGTGCCAGCAGCTCCCACGGGCGCGGGGAGTCGGAGACCCAGTACTTC. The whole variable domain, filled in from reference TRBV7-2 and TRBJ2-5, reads GAGVSQSPSNKVTEKGKDVELRCDPISGHTALYWYRQSLGQGLEFLIYFQGNSAPDKSGLPSDRFSAERTGGSVSTLTIQRTQQEDSAVYLCASSSHGRGESETQYFGPGTRLLVL.

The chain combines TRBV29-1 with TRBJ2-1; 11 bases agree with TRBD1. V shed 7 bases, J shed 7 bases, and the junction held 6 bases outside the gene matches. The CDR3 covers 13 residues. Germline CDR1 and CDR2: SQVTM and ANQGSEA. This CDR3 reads CSADRGRGNEQFF. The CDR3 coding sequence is TGCAGCGCGGACAGGGGGCGCGGAAATGAGCAGTTCTTC.

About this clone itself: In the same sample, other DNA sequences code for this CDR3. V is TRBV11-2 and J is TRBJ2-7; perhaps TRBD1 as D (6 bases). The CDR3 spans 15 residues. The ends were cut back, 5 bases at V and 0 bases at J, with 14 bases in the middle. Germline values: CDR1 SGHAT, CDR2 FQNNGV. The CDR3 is CASSPRGGLSYEQYF. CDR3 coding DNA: TGTGCCAGCAGCCCCAGGGGTGGGCTCTCCTACGAGCAGTACTTC.

CDR3: CASRLVNTEAFF. The CDR3 coding sequence is TGTGCCAGCAGACTGGTTAACACTGAAGCTTTCTTT. The gene calls are TRBV2 and TRBJ1-1; D uncertain. Trimming took 6 bases from V and 2 from J, leaving 7 bases between them. CDR3 length: 12 amino acids. Germline-derived CDR1 and CDR2 are SNHLY and FYNNEI.

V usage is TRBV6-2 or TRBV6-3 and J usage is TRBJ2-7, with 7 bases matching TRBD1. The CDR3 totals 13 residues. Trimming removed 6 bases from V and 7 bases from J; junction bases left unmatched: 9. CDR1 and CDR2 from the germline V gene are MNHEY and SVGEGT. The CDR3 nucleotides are TGTGCCAGCAGCGCGACAGGGTTAGGTGAGCAGTACTTC. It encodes CASSATGLGEQYF.

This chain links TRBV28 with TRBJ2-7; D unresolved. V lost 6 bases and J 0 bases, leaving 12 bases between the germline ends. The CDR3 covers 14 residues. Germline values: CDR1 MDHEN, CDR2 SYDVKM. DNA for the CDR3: TGTGCCAGCAGCCCCCCGGTGAGCTCCTACGAGCAGTACTTC. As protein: CASSPPVSSYEQYF. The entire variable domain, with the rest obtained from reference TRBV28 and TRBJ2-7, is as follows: DVKVTQSSRYLVKRTGEKVFLECVQDMDHENMFWYRQDPGLGLRLIYFSYDVKMKEKGDIPEGYSVSREKKERFSLILESASTNQTSMYLCASSPPVSSYEQYFGPGTRLTVT.

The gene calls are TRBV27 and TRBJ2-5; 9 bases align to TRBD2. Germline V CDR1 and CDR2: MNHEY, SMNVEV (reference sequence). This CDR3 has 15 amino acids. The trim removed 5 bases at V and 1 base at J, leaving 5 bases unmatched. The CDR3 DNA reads TGTGCCAGCAGTAGCGGGAGGTGGAGCCAAGAGACCCAGTACTTC. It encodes CASSSGRWSQETQYF.

DNA of the CDR3: TGTGCCAGCAGTTACAGCCCGACAGGGGGCGGTTACACCTTC. The encoded protein is CASSYSPTGGGYTF. The chain couples TRBV6-6 to TRBJ1-2; 10 bases are a match to TRBD1. The V and J ends lost 2 bases and 11 bases, in that order; junction bases with no gene match: 8. CDR3 length equals 14 residues. Germline values: CDR1 MNHNY, CDR2 SVGAGI (reference sequence).

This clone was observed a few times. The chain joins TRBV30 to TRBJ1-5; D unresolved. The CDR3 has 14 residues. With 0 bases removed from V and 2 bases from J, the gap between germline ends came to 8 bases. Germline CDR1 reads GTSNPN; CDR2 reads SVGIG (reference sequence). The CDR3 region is CAWSVGVRNQPQHF. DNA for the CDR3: TGTGCCTGGAGTGTCGGGGTCCGCAATCAGCCCCAGCATTTT. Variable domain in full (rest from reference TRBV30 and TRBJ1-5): SQTIHQWPATLVQPVGSPLSLECTVEGTSNPNLYWYRQAAGRGLQLLFYSVGIGQISSEVPQNLSASRPQDRQFILSSKKLLLSDSGFYLCAWSVGVRNQPQHFGDGTRLSIL.

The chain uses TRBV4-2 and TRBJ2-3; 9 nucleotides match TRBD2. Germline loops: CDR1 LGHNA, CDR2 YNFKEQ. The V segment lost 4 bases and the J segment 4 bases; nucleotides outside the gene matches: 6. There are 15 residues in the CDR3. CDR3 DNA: TGTGCCAGCAGCCTTGCGGGAGGGAGGGCAGATACGCAGTATTTT. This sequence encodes CASSLAGGRADTQYF.

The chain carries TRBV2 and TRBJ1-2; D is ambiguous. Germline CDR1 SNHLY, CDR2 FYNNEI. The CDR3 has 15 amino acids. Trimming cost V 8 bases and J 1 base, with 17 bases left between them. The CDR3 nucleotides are TGTGCCAGCCGATTGCTGACGGCGGGTAACTATGGCTACACCTTC. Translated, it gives CASRLLTAGNYGYTF.

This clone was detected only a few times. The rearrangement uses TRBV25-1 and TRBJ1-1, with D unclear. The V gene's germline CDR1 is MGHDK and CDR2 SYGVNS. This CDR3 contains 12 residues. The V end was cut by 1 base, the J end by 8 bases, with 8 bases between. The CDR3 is CASSEWQDEAFF. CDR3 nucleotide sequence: TGTGCCAGCAGTGAATGGCAGGACGAAGCTTTCTTT.

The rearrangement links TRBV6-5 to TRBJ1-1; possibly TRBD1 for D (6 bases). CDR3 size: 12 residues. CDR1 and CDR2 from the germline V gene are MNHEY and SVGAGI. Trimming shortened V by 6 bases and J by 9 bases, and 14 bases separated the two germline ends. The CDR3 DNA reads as TGTGCCAGCAGCCCCGGGACAAATAAAGCTTTCTTT. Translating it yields CASSPGTNKAFF.

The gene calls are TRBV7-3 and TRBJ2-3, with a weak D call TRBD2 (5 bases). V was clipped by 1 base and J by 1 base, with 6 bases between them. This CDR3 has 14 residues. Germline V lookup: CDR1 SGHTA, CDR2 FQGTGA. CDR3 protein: CASSLRGGTDTQYF. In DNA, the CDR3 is TGTGCCAGCAGCTTAAGGGGAGGCACAGATACGCAGTATTTT.

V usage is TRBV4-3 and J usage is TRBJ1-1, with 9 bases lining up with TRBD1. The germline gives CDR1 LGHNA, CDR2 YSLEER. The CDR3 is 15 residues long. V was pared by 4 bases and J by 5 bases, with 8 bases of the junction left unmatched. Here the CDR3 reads CASSPKGTGRTEAFF. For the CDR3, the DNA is TGCGCCAGCAGCCCTAAAGGGACAGGGCGAACTGAAGCTTTCTTT.

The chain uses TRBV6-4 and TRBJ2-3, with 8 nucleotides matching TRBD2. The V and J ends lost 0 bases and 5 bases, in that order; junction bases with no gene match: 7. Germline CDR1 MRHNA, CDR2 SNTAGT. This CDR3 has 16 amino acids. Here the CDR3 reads CASSDSTGGSGDTQYF. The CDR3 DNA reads TGTGCCAGCAGTGACTCGACGGGAGGGAGTGGAGATACGCAGTATTTT.

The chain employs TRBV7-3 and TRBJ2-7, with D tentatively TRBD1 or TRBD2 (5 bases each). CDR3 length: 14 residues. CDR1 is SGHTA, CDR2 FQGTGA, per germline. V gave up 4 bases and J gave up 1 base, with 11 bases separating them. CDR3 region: CASSSRRESYEQYF. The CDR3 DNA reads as TGTGCCAGCAGCTCTCGCAGGGAGTCCTACGAGCAGTACTTC.